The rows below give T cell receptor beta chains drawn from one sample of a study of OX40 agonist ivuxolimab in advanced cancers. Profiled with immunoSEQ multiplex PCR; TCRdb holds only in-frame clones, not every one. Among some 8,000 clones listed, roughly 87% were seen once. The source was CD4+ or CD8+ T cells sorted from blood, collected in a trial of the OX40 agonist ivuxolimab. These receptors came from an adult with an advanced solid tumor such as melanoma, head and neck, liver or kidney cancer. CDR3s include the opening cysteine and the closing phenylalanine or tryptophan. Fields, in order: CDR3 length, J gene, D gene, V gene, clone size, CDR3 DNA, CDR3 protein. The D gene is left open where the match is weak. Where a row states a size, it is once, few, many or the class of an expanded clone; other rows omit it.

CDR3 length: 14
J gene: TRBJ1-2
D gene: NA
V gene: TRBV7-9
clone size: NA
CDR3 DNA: TGTGCCAGCAGCTTGGGCAGGGTGTTGGACGGCTACACCTTC
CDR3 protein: CASSLGRVLDGYTF

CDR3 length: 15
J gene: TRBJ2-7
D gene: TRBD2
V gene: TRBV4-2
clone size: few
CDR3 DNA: TGTGCCAGCAGCCAGGATCGGACTAGCGGATACGAGCAGTACTTC
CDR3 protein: CASSQDRTSGYEQYF

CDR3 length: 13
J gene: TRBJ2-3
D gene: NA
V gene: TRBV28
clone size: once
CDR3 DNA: TGTGCCAGCAGTACTTTCGGCACAGATACGCAGTATTTT
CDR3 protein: CASSTFGTDTQYF

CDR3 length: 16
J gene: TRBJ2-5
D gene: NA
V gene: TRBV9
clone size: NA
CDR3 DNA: TGTGCCAGCAGCCCAGATGGGACCTTTCTCTCTGAGACCCAGTACTTC
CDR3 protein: CASSPDGTFLSETQYF

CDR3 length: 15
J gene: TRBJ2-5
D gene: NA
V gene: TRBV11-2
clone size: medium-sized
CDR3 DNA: TGTGCCAGCAGCTTAGATCTGACCTCCCAAGAGACCCAGTACTTC
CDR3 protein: CASSLDLTSQETQYF

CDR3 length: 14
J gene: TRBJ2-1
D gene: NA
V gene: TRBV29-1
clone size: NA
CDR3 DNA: TGCAGCGGCCAGGACAGCGTCTCCTACAATGAGCAGTTCTTC
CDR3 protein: CSGQDSVSYNEQFF

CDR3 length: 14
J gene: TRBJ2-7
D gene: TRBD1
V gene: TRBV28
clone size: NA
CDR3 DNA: TGTGCCAGCACTCCGACAGGGTACCCCTACGAGCAGTACTTC
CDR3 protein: CASTPTGYPYEQYF

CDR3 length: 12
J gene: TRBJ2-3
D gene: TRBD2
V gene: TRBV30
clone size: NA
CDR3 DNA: TGTGCCTGGATAGGGACTAGTGCTACGCAGTATTTT
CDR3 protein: CAWIGTSATQYF

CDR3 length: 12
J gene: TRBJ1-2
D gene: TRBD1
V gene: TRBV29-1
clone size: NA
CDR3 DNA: TGCAGCGCGTCCGACAGGGAGATCGGCTACACCTTC
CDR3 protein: CSASDREIGYTF

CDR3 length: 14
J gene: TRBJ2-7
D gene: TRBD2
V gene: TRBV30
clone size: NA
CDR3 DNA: TGTGCCTGGAGTGGGACTAGCGCCTTTTACGAGCAGTACTTC
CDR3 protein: CAWSGTSAFYEQYF

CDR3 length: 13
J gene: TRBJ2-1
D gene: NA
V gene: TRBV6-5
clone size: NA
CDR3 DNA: TGTGCCAGCAGTTACGCGGACAACAATGAGCAGTTCTTC
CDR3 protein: CASSYADNNEQFF

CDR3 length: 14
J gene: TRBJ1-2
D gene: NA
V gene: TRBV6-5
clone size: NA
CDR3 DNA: TGTGCCAGCAGTTACACCTTGTCTAACTATGGCTACACCTTC
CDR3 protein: CASSYTLSNYGYTF

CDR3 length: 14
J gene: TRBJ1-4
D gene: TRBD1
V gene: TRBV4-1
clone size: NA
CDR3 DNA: TGCGCCAGCAGCCAACAGGGGGTTACTGAAAAACTGTTTTTT
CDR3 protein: CASSQQGVTEKLFF

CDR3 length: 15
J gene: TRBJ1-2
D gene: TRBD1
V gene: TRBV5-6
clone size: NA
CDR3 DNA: TGTGCCAGCAGCTACCGCATAGGACAGGGTGATGGCTACACCTTC
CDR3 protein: CASSYRIGQGDGYTF

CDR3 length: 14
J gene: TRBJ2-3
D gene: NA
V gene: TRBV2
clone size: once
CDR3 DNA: TGTGCCAGCCATAGGAGTTGGATGGCAGATACGCAGTATTTT
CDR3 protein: CASHRSWMADTQYF

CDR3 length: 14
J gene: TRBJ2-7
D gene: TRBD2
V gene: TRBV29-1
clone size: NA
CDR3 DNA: TGCAGCGTTGAAGGTCTAGCGGGAGGGTACGAGCAGTACTTC
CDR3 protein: CSVEGLAGGYEQYF

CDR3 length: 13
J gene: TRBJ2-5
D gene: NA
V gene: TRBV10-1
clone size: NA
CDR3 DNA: TGCGCCAGTCTACTGGAAGGGCGAGAGACCCAGTACTTC
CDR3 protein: CASLLEGRETQYF

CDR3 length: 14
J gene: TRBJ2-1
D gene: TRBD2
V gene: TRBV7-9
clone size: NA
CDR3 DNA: TGTGCCAGCAGCCTCGGACTAGCGGGAGAGGAACGGTTCTTC
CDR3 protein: CASSLGLAGEERFF

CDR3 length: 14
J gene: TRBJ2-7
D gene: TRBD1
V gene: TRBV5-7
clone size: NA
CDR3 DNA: TGTGCCAGCACGGACAGGGGGGGAAGCTACGAGCAGTACTTC
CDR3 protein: CASTDRGGSYEQYF

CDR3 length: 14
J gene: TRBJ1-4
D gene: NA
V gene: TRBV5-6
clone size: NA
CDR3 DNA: TGTGCCAGCAGCTTGCTGAACAGGGCTGAAAAACTGTTTTTT
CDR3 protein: CASSLLNRAEKLFF

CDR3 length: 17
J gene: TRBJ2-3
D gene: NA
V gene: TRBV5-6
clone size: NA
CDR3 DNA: TGTGCCAGCAGCTTGGGGGTAATGGCCTCCTATGCCGATACGCAGTATTTT
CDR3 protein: CASSLGVMASYADTQYF

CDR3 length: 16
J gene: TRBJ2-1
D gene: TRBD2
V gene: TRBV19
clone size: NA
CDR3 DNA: TGTGCCAGTAGTACGATTAGGACTAGCGGGAGGGATGAGCAGTTCTTC
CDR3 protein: CASSTIRTSGRDEQFF

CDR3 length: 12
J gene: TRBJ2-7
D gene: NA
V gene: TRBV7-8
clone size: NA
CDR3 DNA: TGTGCCAGCAGCTGGGGGTTGCACGAGCAGTACTTC
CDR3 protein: CASSWGLHEQYF

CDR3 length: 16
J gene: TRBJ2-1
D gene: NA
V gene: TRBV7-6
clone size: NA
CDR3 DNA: TGTGCCAGCAGCTTAGATGGGGAGGTCTCCTACAATGAGCAGTTCTTC
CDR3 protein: CASSLDGEVSYNEQFF

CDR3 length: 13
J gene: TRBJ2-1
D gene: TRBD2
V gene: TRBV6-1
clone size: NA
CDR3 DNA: TGTGCCAGCAGGCGGGAGGGCAACAATGAGCAGTTCTTC
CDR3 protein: CASRREGNNEQFF

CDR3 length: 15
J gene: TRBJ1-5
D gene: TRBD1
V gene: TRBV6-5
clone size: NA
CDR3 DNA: TGTGCCAGCAGCCCCTGGCAGGGGGCCCATCAGCCCCAGCATTTT
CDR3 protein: CASSPWQGAHQPQHF

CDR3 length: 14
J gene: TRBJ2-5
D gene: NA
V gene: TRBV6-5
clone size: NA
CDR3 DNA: TGTGCCAGCAGTTACTCGCCGGGCAGAGAGACCCAGTACTTC
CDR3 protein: CASSYSPGRETQYF

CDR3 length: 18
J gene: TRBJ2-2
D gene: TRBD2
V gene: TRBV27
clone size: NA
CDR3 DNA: TGTGCCAGCAGTTTATCAGGGACTAGAAAACTGAACACCGGGGAGCTGTTTTTT
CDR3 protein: CASSLSGTRKLNTGELFF

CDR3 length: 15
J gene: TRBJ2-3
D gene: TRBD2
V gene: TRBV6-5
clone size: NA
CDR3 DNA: TGTGCCAGCAGTTACGGACTAGCGGCAGGAGATACGCAGTATTTT
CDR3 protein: CASSYGLAAGDTQYF

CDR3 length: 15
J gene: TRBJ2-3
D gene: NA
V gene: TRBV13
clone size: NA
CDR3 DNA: TGTGCCAGCAGCTTAGAGGGGGGGAGCCCAGATACGCAGTATTTT
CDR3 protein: CASSLEGGSPDTQYF

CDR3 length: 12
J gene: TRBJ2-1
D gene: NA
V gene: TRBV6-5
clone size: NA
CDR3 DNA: TGTGCCAGCAGTTACGGGGGGGCGATTCAGTTCTTC
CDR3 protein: CASSYGGAIQFF

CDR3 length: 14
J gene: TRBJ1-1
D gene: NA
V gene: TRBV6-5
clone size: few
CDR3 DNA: TGTGCCAGCAGTTACTCAGAACAGGCCACTGAAGCTTTCTTT
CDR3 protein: CASSYSEQATEAFF

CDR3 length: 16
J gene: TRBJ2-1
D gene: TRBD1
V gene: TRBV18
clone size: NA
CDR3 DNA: TGTGCCAGCTCACCACCGTTCGGGACAGGGTACAATGAGCAGTTCTTC
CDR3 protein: CASSPPFGTGYNEQFF

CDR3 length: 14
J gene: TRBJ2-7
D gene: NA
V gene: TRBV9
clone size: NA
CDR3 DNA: TGTGCCAGCAGCGTAGCTACGGGCCCCTACGAGCAGTACTTC
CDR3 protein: CASSVATGPYEQYF

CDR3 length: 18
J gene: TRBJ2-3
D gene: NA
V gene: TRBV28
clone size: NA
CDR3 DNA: TGTGCCAGCACAGCTAGGCAGCCCTCCAGAGGGAGCACAGATACGCAGTATTTT
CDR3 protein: CASTARQPSRGSTDTQYF

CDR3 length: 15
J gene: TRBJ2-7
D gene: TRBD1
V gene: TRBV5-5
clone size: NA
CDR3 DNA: TGTGCCAGCAGCTTGGTTGGGACAGTTACCTACGAGCAGTACTTC
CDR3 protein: CASSLVGTVTYEQYF

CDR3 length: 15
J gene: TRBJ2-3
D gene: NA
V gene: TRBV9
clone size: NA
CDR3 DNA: TGTGCCAGCAGCGTAGTTGCTAGCGGCACAGATACGCAGTATTTT
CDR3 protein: CASSVVASGTDTQYF

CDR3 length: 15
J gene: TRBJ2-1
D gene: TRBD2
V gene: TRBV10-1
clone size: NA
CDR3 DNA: TGCGCCAGCAGATCGGGACTAGCGGGAGACAATGAGCAGTTCTTC
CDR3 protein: CASRSGLAGDNEQFF

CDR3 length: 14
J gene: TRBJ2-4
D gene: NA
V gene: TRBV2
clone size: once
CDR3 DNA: TGTGCCAGCAGTGGCACCTTAGCCAAAAACATTCAGTACTTC
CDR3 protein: CASSGTLAKNIQYF

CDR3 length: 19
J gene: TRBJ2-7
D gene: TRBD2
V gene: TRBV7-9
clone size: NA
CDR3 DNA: TGTGCCAGCAGCTTAGCGGGTCCGACTAGCGGCACCCCGGGCTACGAGCAGTACTTC
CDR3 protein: CASSLAGPTSGTPGYEQYF

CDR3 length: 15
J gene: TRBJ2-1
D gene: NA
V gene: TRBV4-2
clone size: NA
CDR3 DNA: TGTGCCAGCAGCCAAGATTCCCCCTCTAGCAATGAGCAGTTCTTC
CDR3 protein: CASSQDSPSSNEQFF